This T cell receptor (beta chain) originates from a study of chemoradiotherapy in HPV16-positive cancers. The length of the CDR3 is 12 residues. CDR1 is MNHNS, CDR2 SASEGT, per germline. The V gene end was trimmed by 5 bases and the J gene end by 6 bases; junction bases not matched to a gene: 3. Assay used: immunoSEQ multiplex PCR; TCRdb lists only in-frame clones, some missing. Among about 15,000 clones listed, about three quarters were seen once. Sampling took place from a patient who underwent chemoradiotherapy. This TCR came from a human donor with HPV-associated anogenital cancer. The rearrangement uses TRBV6-1 and TRBJ1-2; the match to TRBD1 covers 7 bases. The CDR3 coding sequence is TGTGCCAGCAGTCCCAGGGGGGATGGCTACACCTTC. Its translation: CASSPRGDGYTF.